What follows are 18 T cell receptor beta chains derived from one specimen sequenced in a study of shared clonotypes between healthy human individuals. Repertoires were generated with immunoSEQ multiplex PCR, while TCRdb's copy carries only in-frame clones and drops some. This table has some 1.5 million clones, 95% to 99% appearing once. Sequences were obtained from naive CD4+ T cells sorted from blood. Described subset: CD45RA+ positively selected. Source of these receptors: a man younger than 45 in good health.

This sequence joins TRBV9 and TRBJ2-7, with D perhaps matching TRBD2 (6 bases). Trimming removed 2 bases from V and 2 bases from J, with 14 bases in between. Germline assignment: CDR1 SGDLS and CDR2 YYNGEE. The CDR3 runs to 15 residues. The CDR3 bases are TGTGCCAGCAGCGTGGCGGGGCACCCCACCTACGAGCAGTACTTC. Amino acids: CASSVAGHPTYEQYF.

On this clone itself: Compared with germline, one end of the junction differs, possibly owing to a read error. The chain recombines TRBV11-2 with TRBJ2-1; D is unresolved. The CDR3 sequence is 13 residues long. Germline CDR1 and CDR2: SGHAT and FQNNGV. DNA for the CDR3: TGTGCCAGCAGCTTAGATCGGAAGAGCCTTAAGATCTTC. Translation gives CASSLDRKSLKIF.

The chain employs TRBV6-1 and TRBJ1-5, with unresolved D. V was clipped by 6 bases and J by 3 bases, with 6 bases between them. The germline gives CDR1 MNHNS, CDR2 SASEGT. CDR3 size: 12 residues. CDR3 loop: CASSIFNQPQHF. CDR3 nucleotide sequence: TGTGCCAGCAGCATTTTCAATCAGCCCCAGCATTTT.

The rearrangement links TRBV7-9 to TRBJ2-5; 9 nucleotides match TRBD1. This CDR3 has 13 residues. CDR1 and CDR2 from the germline V gene are SEHNR and FQNEAQ (reference sequence). V trimming: 5 bases; J trimming: 9 bases; junction bases outside the gene matches: 7. CDR3 protein: CASSPRTGEAQYF. CDR3 bases: TGTGCCAGCAGCCCGAGGACAGGGGAGGCCCAGTACTTC.

This clone came up once. Within the sample, other DNA sequences also encode this same CDR3. J is TRBJ1-1 and V is TRBV28, with no clear D. V lost 5 bases and J 5 bases, leaving 6 bases between the germline ends. Germline V gene sequence: CDR1 MDHEN, CDR2 SYDVKM. This CDR3 spans 11 amino acids. In nucleotides, the CDR3 is TGTGCCAGCAGTCGGGTGACTGAAGCTTTCTTT. Protein: CASSRVTEAFF.

J is TRBJ2-7 and V is TRBV15, with D perhaps matching TRBD2 (6 bases). The CDR3 consists of 15 residues. The ends were cut back, 1 base at V and 2 bases at J, with 12 bases in the middle. Germline CDR1 and CDR2: LNHNV and YYDKDF (reference sequence). CDR3 nucleotide sequence: TGTGCCACCAGCAGAGTGTTGCCGGGAGCCTACGAGCAGTACTTC. Translating gives CATSRVLPGAYEQYF.

The CDR3 DNA reads TGTGCCAGCAGTGAAGTAGAGCAGAGAAACAATGAGCAGTTCTTC. This sequence encodes CASSEVEQRNNEQFF. The rearrangement uses TRBV2 and TRBJ2-1, with D unclear. In germline, CDR1 is SNHLY, CDR2 FYNNEI. Trimming cost V 1 base and J 5 bases, with 12 bases left between them. This CDR3 region has 15 residues.

Concerning this clone itself: The same CDR3 arises from other DNA sequences in this sample as well. The chain couples TRBV7-2 to TRBJ2-1; TRBD2 matches 14 bases. The CDR3 spans 15 residues. Germline CDR1 reads SGHTA; CDR2 reads FQGNSA. V lost 5 bases and J lost 7; bases outside the gene matches: 4. The CDR3 DNA reads as TGTGCCAGCAGCGGGACTAGCGGGAGAGGGAATGAGCAGTTCTTC. Its protein is CASSGTSGRGNEQFF.

The chain has TRBV19 and TRBJ1-5, with D unclear. V was cut by 6 bases and J by 3 bases, with 18 bases left in between. Per the germline V gene, CDR1 is LNHDA and CDR2 is SQIVND (reference sequence). The CDR3 loop spans 16 amino acids. CDR3 coding DNA: TGTGCCAGTAGGACGATGGACCCGGGATCCAATCAGCCCCAGCATTTT. Residues: CASRTMDPGSNQPQHF. Based on the CDR3 plus reference TRBV19 and TRBJ1-5, the full variable domain is DGGITQSPKYLFRKEGQNVTLSCEQNLNHDAMYWYRQDPGQGLRLIYYSQIVNDFQKGDIAEGYSVSREKKESFPLTVTSAQKNPTAFYLCASRTMDPGSNQPQHFGDGTRLSIL.

The chain employs TRBV28 and TRBJ1-5; no clear D. Germline V gives CDR1 MDHEN, CDR2 SYDVKM. This CDR3 region has 12 residues. The ends were cut back, 6 bases at V and 3 bases at J, with 6 bases in the middle. Here the CDR3 reads CASSRINQPQHF. In DNA form, the CDR3 reads TGTGCCAGCAGCCGGATCAATCAGCCCCAGCATTTT.

The genes are TRBV18 and TRBJ1-1; D is possibly TRBD1 (5 bases). The CDR3 consists of 14 residues. V lost 3 bases and J 6 bases, leaving 14 bases between the germline ends. Germline V gives CDR1 KGHSH, CDR2 LQKENI. The CDR3 reads CASSPPGRVPEAFF. In DNA, the CDR3 is TGTGCCAGCTCACCTCCCGGCAGGGTCCCTGAAGCTTTCTTT.

This rearrangement joins TRBV7-2 to TRBJ2-1, with D unresolved. V was trimmed by 5 bases and J by 5 bases, leaving 16 bases between them. The CDR3 has 15 amino acids. Germline V gene sequence: CDR1 SGHTA, CDR2 FQGNSA. The CDR3 protein is CASSPGGFGDNEQFF. The CDR3 DNA reads as TGTGCCAGCAGCCCGGGCGGTTTCGGCGACAATGAGCAGTTCTTC.

This chain connects TRBV19 to TRBJ1-5; 11 nucleotides match TRBD1. V shed 5 bases, J shed 2 bases, and the junction held 11 bases outside the gene matches. Germline V gene data show CDR1 as LNHDA and CDR2 as SQIVND (reference sequence). The CDR3 length is 18 residues. The CDR3 is CASSDTGTGGIGNQPQHF. The CDR3 bases are TGTGCCAGTAGTGACACCGGGACAGGGGGTATCGGCAATCAGCCCCAGCATTTT.

The chain joins TRBV14 to TRBJ2-3; D not resolved. CDR3 size: 14 residues. The ends were cut back, 0 bases at V and 8 bases at J, with 12 bases in the middle. Germline-derived CDR1 and CDR2 are SGHDN and FVKESK. The CDR3 DNA is TGTGCCAGCAGCCAAGATCCATACATCGGTACGCAGTATTTT. This sequence encodes CASSQDPYIGTQYF.

The V gene is TRBV11-2, the J gene TRBJ2-7, with 11 bases fitting TRBD2. Germline V gene sequence: CDR1 SGHAT, CDR2 FQNNGV. V shed 5 bases and J 2 bases; nucleotides not matched to a gene: 8. The CDR3 is 16 residues long. The CDR3 sequence is CASSHSPTSGAYEQYF. CDR3 nucleotides: TGTGCCAGCAGCCATTCCCCGACTAGCGGGGCCTACGAGCAGTACTTC.

The chain has TRBV10-2 and TRBJ1-5; 12 nucleotides match TRBD1. The germline V gene encodes CDR1 WSHSY and CDR2 SAAADI. CDR3 length equals 17 residues. The V segment lost 0 bases and the J segment 3 bases; nucleotides outside the gene matches: 3. The CDR3 here is CASSESRGQGANQPQHF. DNA of the CDR3: TGCGCCAGCAGTGAGTCAAGGGGACAGGGGGCCAATCAGCCCCAGCATTTT.

The V call is TRBV7-9, the J call TRBJ2-2, with no clear D. Germline V CDR1 and CDR2: SEHNR, FQNEAQ (reference sequence). The ends were cut back, 5 bases at V and 0 bases at J, with 16 bases in the middle. The CDR3 runs 17 residues. The CDR3 protein is CASSPPVFRPNTGELFF. In nucleotides, the CDR3 is TGTGCCAGCAGCCCCCCCGTTTTCAGGCCGAACACCGGGGAGCTGTTTTTT.

The CDR3 coding sequence is TGTGCCAGCAGCGCCAATCCAGGGGGGGCCCAAGAGACCCAGTACTTC. It translates to CASSANPGGAQETQYF. The chain carries TRBV9 and TRBJ2-5, with D tentatively TRBD1 or TRBD2 (7 bases each). CDR3 length: 16 residues. Germline V gene sequence: CDR1 SGDLS, CDR2 YYNGEE. V lost 3 bases to trimming and J lost 1 base, with 16 bases between them.